This T cell receptor beta chain was sequenced during a study of blood T cell repertoires in COVID-19 (dated by TCRdb to about 2020). For the study in its entirety: Collaborator samples came from the United States, Italy and Spain and covered acute and convalescent phases of COVID-19. The prospective study material was composed of cDNA or gDNA derived from T cells, B-cell-depleted T cells, or PBMCs. The repertoires were made available in a free public database intended to serve as a resource for research on the immune response to SARS-CoV-2. Subjects who had been exposed to COVID-19, were actively infected with it, or had recovered from it provided the deeply sampled blood TCRbeta repertoires that made up the dataset. Samples came from the ongoing ImmuneRACE study (first 160 participants) plus 1,254 subjects from 6 global collaborators. Nearly every sample came with metadata listing a de-identified subject ID, COVID-19 status, age in years and sex. Where available, HLA class I and class II types were taken from metadata supplied by the sample provider and were not determined by assay-based typing. Study-wide conclusions, independent of this receptor: Clinical and demographic metadata were provided uncurated, with the amount varying by source and participant.

Whole blood was collected in K2EDTA tubes by collaborating institutions according to the institutions' own protocols. Collaborator samples were shipped for TCRbeta analysis as frozen whole blood, isolated PBMCs, or DNA extracted from either sample type. Remarks on this clone: Its recognized antigen is unknown. Nothing much larger sits one base from this clone, and base qualities are not available.

The immunoSEQ Assay, a bias-controlled multiplex PCR, was used to amplify TCRbeta CDR3 regions from genomic DNA. In the original analysis: Within the assay, amplification of reference gene primers was used to estimate how many nucleated cells each sample contained. To quantify the absolute abundance of each unique TCRbeta CDR3 rearrangement, sequence reads were collapsed and filtered. Productive Simpson clonality was computed per sample as the square root of Simpson's diversity index over productive rearrangements. The immuneACCESS repertoire file appears here via TCRdb, limited to in-frame rearrangements. These files lack a portion of the clones; in checked studies, under half of the deficit traces to unresolved V genes, and the cause of the others is not known. V and J calls plus clone size are reproduced from that table; the DNA served to infer D and trimming. For this sample there are about 71,000 clones; under 80% appear just once. Under 30% of the sample belongs to the ten largest clones.

Sequencing was performed on peripheral blood. The clonotype comes from an elderly woman with active or convalescent COVID-19.

The CDR3 here reads CASSWSMGGDYEQYF. The DNA is as follows: TGTGCCAGCAGTTGGTCTATGGGGGGGGACTACGAGCAGTACTTC. The V and J segments used are TRBV27 and TRBJ2-7, with 7 central nucleotides matching TRBD2. The germline V gene (reference sequence) gives CDR1 as MNHEY and CDR2 as SMNVEV. Ends trimmed: V by 4 bases, J by 3 bases; bases unmatched to a gene: 9. Measured from the cysteine to the phenylalanine, the CDR3 is 15 residues long. The DNA shown is the 45-base CDR3, in frame from base 1.